The clone carrying this T cell receptor beta chain was recorded many times. TCRdb re-called the RACE reads through MiXCR, storing one row per CDR3 protein. The repertoire holds nearly 350,000 distinct CDR3 sequences, with 5.5% to 8% as singletons. CDR3 length: 14 residues. The V segment lost 4 bases and the J segment 6 bases; nucleotides outside the gene matches: 4. CDR1 is SGHRS and CDR2 is YFSETQ in the germline V gene. Time point given: patch test 1, 2 weeks after DPC sensitization. Treatment: therapeutic diphenylcyclopropenone sensitization with weekly scalp DPC. The sample belongs to a study of human T cells and chemical hapten exposure. The overall study: For sensitization, 2% DPC was applied to an approximately 2 cm by approximately 2 cm patch of upper inner arm skin. There were weekly diphenylcyclopropenone doses to the scalp for patients throughout the roughly 24-week study.

The source is a woman under 30 with alopecia areata. Some clones in this sample may be carry-over from other donors' samples. The starting material was whole blood, obtained in connection with sensitization to the hapten diphenylcyclopropenone (DPC). This chain connects TRBV5-1 to TRBJ1-6; 7 nucleotides align to TRBD1. In nucleotides, the CDR3 is TGCGCCAGCAGCCTTGACAGGGCTAATTCACCCCTCCACTTT. This encodes CASSLDRANSPLHF.